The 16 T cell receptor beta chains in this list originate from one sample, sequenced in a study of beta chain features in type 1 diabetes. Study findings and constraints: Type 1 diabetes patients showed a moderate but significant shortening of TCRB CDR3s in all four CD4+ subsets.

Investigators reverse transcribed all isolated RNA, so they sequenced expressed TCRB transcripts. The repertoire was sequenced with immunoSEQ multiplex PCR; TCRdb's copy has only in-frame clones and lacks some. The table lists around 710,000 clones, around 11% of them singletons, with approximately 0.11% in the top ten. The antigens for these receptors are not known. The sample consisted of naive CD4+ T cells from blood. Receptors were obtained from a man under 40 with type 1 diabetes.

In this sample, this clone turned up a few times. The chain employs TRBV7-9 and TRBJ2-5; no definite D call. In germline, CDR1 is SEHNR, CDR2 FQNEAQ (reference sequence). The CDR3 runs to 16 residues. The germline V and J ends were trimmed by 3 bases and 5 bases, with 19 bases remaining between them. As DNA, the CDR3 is TGTGCCAGCAGCTTTGATTCAAGTGGTGGTTGGGAGACCCAGTACTTC. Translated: CASSFDSSGGWETQYF.

The CDR3 region has the DNA TGTGCCAGCAGTTCTCAGGGAGGTTTTCAGCCCCAGCATTTT. Translating it yields CASSSQGGFQPQHF. The chain is built from TRBV6-5 and TRBJ1-5, with a possible D match to TRBD1 (5 bases). The V gene lost 4 bases and the J gene lost 6 bases, with 13 bases spanning the gap. Germline V CDR1 and CDR2: MNHEY, SVGAGI. CDR3 length: 14 amino acids.

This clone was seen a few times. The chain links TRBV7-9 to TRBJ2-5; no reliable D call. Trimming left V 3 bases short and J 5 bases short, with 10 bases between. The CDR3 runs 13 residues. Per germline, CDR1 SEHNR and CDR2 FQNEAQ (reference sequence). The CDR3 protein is CASSFSERETQYF. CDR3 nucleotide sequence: TGTGCCAGCAGCTTTTCAGAGAGGGAGACCCAGTACTTC. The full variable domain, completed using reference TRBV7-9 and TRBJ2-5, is DTGVSQNPRHKITKRGQNVTFRCDPISEHNRLYWYRQTLGQGPEFLTYFQNEAQLEKSRLLSDRFSAERPKGSFSTLEIQRTEQGDSAMYLCASSFSERETQYFGPGTRLLVL.

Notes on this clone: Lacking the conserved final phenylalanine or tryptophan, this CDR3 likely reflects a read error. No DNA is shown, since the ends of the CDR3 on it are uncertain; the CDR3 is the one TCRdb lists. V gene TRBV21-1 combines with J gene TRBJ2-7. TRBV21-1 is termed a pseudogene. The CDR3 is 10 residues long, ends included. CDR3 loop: CASSKGRDLP.

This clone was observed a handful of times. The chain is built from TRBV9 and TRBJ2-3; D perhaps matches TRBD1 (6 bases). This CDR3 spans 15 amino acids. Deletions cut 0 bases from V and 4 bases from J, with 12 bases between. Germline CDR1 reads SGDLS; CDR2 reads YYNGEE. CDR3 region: CASSVDTGRADTQYF. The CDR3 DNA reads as TGTGCCAGCAGCGTAGATACAGGGAGAGCAGATACGCAGTATTTT.

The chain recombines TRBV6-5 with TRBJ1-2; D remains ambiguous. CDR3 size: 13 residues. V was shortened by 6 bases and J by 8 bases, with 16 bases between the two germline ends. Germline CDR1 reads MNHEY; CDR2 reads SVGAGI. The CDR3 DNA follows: TGTGCCAGCAGACCGACCGGACTGCGGGGCTACACCTTC. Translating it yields CASRPTGLRGYTF.

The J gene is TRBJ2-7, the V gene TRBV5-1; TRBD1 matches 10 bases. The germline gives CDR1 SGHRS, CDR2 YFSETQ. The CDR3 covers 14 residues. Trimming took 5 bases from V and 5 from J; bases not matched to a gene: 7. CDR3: CASRPGQGFDEQYF. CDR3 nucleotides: TGCGCCAGCAGACCGGGACAGGGGTTCGACGAGCAGTACTTC.

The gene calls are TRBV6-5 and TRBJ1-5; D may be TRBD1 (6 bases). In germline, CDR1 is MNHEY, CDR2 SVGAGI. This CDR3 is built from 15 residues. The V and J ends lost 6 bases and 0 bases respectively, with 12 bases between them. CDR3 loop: CASSRDTYSNQPQHF. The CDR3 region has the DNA TGTGCCAGCAGCCGGGACACCTATAGCAATCAGCCCCAGCATTTT.

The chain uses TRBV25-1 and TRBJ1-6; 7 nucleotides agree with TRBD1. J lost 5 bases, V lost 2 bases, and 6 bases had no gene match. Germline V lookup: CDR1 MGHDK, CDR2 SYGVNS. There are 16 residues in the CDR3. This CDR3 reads CASSEPPGTDNSPLHF. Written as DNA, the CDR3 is TGTGCCAGCAGTGAACCCCCCGGGACAGATAATTCACCCCTCCACTTT.

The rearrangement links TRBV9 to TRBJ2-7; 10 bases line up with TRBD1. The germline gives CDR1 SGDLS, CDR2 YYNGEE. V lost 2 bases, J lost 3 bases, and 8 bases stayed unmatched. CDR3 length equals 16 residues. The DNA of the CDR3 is TGTGCCAGCAGCGTCGCTGGGACAGGGGCTGTCTACGAGCAGTACTTC. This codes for CASSVAGTGAVYEQYF.

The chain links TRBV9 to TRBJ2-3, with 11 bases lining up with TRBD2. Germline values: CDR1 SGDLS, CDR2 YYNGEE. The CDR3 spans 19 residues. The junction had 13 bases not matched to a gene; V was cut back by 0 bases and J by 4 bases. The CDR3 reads CASSVDIGLAGTYADTQYF. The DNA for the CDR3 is TGTGCCAGCAGCGTAGATATTGGACTAGCGGGTACATATGCAGATACGCAGTATTTT.

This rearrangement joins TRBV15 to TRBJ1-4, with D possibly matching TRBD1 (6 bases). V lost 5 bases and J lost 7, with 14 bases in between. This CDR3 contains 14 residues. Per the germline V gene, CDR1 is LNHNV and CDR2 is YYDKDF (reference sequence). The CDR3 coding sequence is TGTGCCACCAGCGTCAGGGGTGGGAGTGAAAAACTGTTTTTT. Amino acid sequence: CATSVRGGSEKLFF.

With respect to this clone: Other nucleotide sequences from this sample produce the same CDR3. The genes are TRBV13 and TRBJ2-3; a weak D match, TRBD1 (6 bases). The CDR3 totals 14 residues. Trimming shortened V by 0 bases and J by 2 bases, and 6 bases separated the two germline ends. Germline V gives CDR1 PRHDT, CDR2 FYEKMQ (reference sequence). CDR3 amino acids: CASSLGGATDTQYF. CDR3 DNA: TGTGCCAGCAGCTTAGGGGGGGCCACAGATACGCAGTATTTT.

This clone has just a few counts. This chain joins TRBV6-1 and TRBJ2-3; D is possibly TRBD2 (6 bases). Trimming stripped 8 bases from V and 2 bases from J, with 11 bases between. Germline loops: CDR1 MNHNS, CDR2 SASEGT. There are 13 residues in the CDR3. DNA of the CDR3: TGTGCCAGCGGGGGACTTTCCACAGATACGCAGTATTTT. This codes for CASGGLSTDTQYF.

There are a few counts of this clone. CDR3 in amino acids: CASSQNLLKGEKLFF. DNA for the CDR3: TGTGCCAGCAGCCAAAATTTACTGAAGGGAGAAAAACTGTTTTTT. The chain recombines TRBV14 with TRBJ1-4; D is uncertain. The ends were cut back, 2 bases at V and 8 bases at J, with 15 bases in the middle. CDR3 length: 15 residues. Germline lookup yields CDR1 SGHDN and CDR2 FVKESK. Together with reference TRBV14 and TRBJ1-4, the CDR3 gives the full variable domain: EAGVTQFPSHSVIEKGQTVTLRCDPISGHDNLYWYRRVMGKEIKFLLHFVKESKQDESGMPNNRFLAERTGGTYSTLKVQPAELEDSGVYFCASSQNLLKGEKLFFGSGTQLSVL.

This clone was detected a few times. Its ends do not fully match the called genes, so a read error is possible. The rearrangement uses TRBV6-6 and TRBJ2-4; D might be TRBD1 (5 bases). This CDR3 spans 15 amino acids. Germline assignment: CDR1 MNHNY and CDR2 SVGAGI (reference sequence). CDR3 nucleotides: TGTGCCAGCAGCACGACAGAGGTAGCCCAAAACATTCAGTACTTC. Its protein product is CASSTTEVAQNIQYF.